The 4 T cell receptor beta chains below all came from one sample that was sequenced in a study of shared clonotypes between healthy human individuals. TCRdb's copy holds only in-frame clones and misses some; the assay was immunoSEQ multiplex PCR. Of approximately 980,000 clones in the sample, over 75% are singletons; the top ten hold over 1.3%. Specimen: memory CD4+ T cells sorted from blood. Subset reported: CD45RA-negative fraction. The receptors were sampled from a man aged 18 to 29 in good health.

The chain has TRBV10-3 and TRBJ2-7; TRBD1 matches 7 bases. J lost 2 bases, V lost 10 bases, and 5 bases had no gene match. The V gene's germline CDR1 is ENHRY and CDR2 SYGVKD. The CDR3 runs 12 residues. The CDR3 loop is CATGDSPYEQYF. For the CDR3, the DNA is TGTGCCACCGGGGACAGCCCCTACGAGCAGTACTTC.

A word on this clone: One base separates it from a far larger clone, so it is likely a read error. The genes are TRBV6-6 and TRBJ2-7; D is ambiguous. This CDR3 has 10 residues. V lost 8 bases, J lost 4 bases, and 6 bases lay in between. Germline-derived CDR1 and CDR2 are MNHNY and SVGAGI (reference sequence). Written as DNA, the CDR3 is TGTGCCAGCGGAGAATACGAGCAGTACTTC. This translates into CASGEYEQYF.

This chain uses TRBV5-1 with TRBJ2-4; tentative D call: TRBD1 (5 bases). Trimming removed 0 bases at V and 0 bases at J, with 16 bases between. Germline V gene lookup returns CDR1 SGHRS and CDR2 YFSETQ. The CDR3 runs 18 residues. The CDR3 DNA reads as TGCGCCAGCAGCTTGGAGGGTAGGGGCGTTCTAGCCAAAAACATTCAGTACTTC. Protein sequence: CASSLEGRGVLAKNIQYF.

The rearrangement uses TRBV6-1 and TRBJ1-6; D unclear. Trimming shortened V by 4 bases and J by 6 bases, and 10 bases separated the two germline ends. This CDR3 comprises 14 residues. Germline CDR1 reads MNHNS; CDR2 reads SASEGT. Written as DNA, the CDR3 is TGTGCCAGCAGTGCAGGCGCTGCTAATTCACCCCTCCACTTT. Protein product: CASSAGAANSPLHF.